Presented here are 28 T cell receptor beta chains from one specimen sequenced in a study of identical twins. TCRdb reprocessed the 5' RACE reads with MiXCR, giving one entry per CDR3 protein. Found here are about 890,000 distinct CDR3 sequences, 10% to 15% of them singletons; the top ten hold 1.5% to 2%. These same records also appear under a second study, on yellow fever vaccine responses in identical twins.

The specimen sequenced was PBMCs. The origin of the receptors is a woman aged 18-29 years in good health.

The chain uses TRBV21-1 and TRBJ2-7; TRBD1 reflects the table's D call only, with no check against the DNA. TRBV21-1 is a documented pseudogene. The CDR3 contains 16 residues. The CDR3 DNA is TGTGCCAGCAGCGACCGGGGCGGGACCCTTATCTACGAGCAGTACTTC. Translating it yields CASSDRGGTLIYEQYF.

In its sample, this clonotype was seen many times. V usage is TRBV6-1 and J usage is TRBJ1-5, with D tentatively TRBD1 (6 bases). Trimming stripped 7 bases from V and 6 bases from J, with 16 bases between. CDR1 is MNHNS and CDR2 is SASEGT in the germline V gene. CDR3 length: 14 amino acids. The CDR3 coding sequence is TGTGCCAGCACCCTAGAACAGGGATCTCAGCCCCAGCATTTT. Encoded protein: CASTLEQGSQPQHF.

V and J are TRBV20-1 and TRBJ2-1, with D possibly called TRBD1 or TRBD2 (6 bases each). CDR1 and CDR2 from the germline V gene are DFQATT and SNEGSKA (reference sequence). V dropped 5 bases and J dropped 7 bases, with 18 bases sitting between them. There are 14 residues in the CDR3. The CDR3 DNA sequence: TGCAGTGCTTCCAAGGGGGAGGCAGCGAATGAGCAGTTCTTC. It specifies CSASKGEAANEQFF.

This clonotype was observed a handful of times. V and J are TRBV11-2 and TRBJ1-1, with D perhaps matching TRBD1 (5 bases). Germline V gene sequence: CDR1 SGHAT, CDR2 FQNNGV. The CDR3 contains 13 residues. Trimming stripped 0 bases from V and 7 bases from J, with 9 bases between. The CDR3 sequence is CASSLDGASEAFF. As DNA, the CDR3 is TGTGCCAGCAGCTTAGATGGGGCCAGTGAAGCTTTCTTT.

This clonotype was observed a handful of times. The CDR3 nucleotides read TGTGCCAGCAGCCCAGAACGGCTAAGCTCCTACGAGCAGTACGTC. It yields the protein CASSPERLSSYEQYV. The chain uses TRBV3-1 and TRBJ2-7; no clear D. CDR1 and CDR2 (germline): LGHDT, YNNKEL (reference sequence). The CDR3 sequence is 15 residues long. Trimming took 4 bases from V and 0 from J, leaving 13 bases between them.

The rearrangement links TRBV28 to TRBJ2-7; possibly TRBD1 or TRBD2 for D (6 bases each). Deletions cut 7 bases from V and 2 bases from J, with 18 bases between. The CDR3 has 15 amino acids. Per the germline V gene, CDR1 is MDHEN and CDR2 is SYDVKM. The CDR3 spells CASTPFPRGAYEQYF. CDR3 in DNA: TGTGCCAGCACCCCCTTTCCTAGGGGGGCCTACGAGCAGTACTTC.

This clonotype has ten or more counts. The chain carries TRBV10-3 and TRBJ2-1; 13 nucleotides agree with TRBD2. This CDR3 contains 17 residues. With 2 bases clipped from V and 3 bases from J, the junction kept 4 bases outside the gene matches. Germline V lookup: CDR1 ENHRY, CDR2 SYGVKD. CDR3 sequence: CAISEARTSGSYNEQFF. CDR3 DNA sequence: TGTGCCATCAGTGAGGCCCGGACTAGCGGGAGCTACAATGAGCAGTTCTTC.

There are many counts of this clonotype. This CDR3 reads CASSDPRDYYTGELFF. The CDR3, as DNA: TGTGCCAGCAGTGACCCTCGGGACTACTACACCGGGGAGCTGTTTTTT. V is TRBV12-3 or TRBV12-4 and J is TRBJ2-2, with 7 bases identical to TRBD2. With 5 bases clipped from V and 3 bases from J, the junction kept 9 bases outside the gene matches. This CDR3 has 16 residues.

V and J are TRBV4-1 and TRBJ1-5; D remains unclear. V dropped 4 bases and J dropped 9 bases, with 13 bases sitting between them. This CDR3 spans 13 amino acids. The germline gives CDR1 MGHRA, CDR2 YSYEKL. The CDR3 nucleotides are TGCGCCAGCAGCCTTGGGGTTGTTCGGCCCCAGCATTTT. Its translation: CASSLGVVRPQHF.

The V gene is TRBV5-1, the J gene TRBJ1-3; TRBD1 agrees at 7 bases. J lost 0 bases, V lost 0 bases, and 3 bases had no gene match. Germline V gene lookup returns CDR1 SGHRS and CDR2 YFSETQ. This CDR3 is built from 16 residues. For the CDR3, the DNA is TGCGCCAGCAGCTTGGCGGGACAGCCCTCTGGAAACACCATATATTTT. Amino acid sequence: CASSLAGQPSGNTIYF.

A few counts support this clonotype. The chain carries TRBV3-1 and TRBJ2-6; 14 bases match TRBD2. Germline V gives CDR1 LGHDT, CDR2 YNNKEL (reference sequence). J was trimmed by 0 bases and V by 1 base; bases with no gene match: 8. CDR3 length: 21 residues. In DNA form, the CDR3 reads TGTGCCAGCAGCCAAGGGGGACTAGCGGGAGTGGGCTACTCTGGGGCCAACGTCCTGACTTTC. It is translated as CASSQGGLAGVGYSGANVLTF. The full variable domain, with the rest looked up from reference TRBV3-1 and TRBJ2-6, is DTAVSQTPKYLVTQMGNDKSIKCEQNLGHDTMYWYKQDSKKFLKIMFSYNNKELIINETVPNRFSPKSPDKAHLNLHINSLELGDSAVYFCASSQGGLAGVGYSGANVLTFGAGSRLTVL.

The rearrangement joins TRBV12-3 or TRBV12-4 to TRBJ2-1; 10 bases agree with TRBD2. V shed 3 bases, J shed 12 bases, and the junction held 14 bases outside the gene matches. This CDR3 region has 16 residues. The CDR3 sequence: CASSFLGKVAGGLQFF. The CDR3 DNA follows: TGTGCCAGCAGTTTCCTGGGAAAAGTAGCGGGAGGTTTGCAGTTCTTC.

This clonotype was seen a few times. The chain uses TRBV3-1 and TRBJ1-1, with 7 bases matching TRBD1. After removal of 2 bases from V and 1 base from J, the junction contained 7 bases not matched to a gene. Germline V gene data show CDR1 as LGHDT and CDR2 as YNNKEL (reference sequence). The CDR3 is 16 residues long. The CDR3 protein is CASSQTGTVKNTEAFF. The DNA of the CDR3 is TGTGCCAGCAGCCAAACCGGGACAGTTAAGAACACTGAAGCTTTCTTT. Combining the CDR3 with reference TRBV3-1 and TRBJ1-1 gives the whole variable domain DTAVSQTPKYLVTQMGNDKSIKCEQNLGHDTMYWYKQDSKKFLKIMFSYNNKELIINETVPNRFSPKSPDKAHLNLHINSLELGDSAVYFCASSQTGTVKNTEAFFGQGTRLTVV.

This clonotype was observed many times. The CDR3 DNA reads TGTGCCAGCAGCTTTTCAGGGTTAGGGCCCTACAATGAGCAGTTCTTC. This encodes CASSFSGLGPYNEQFF. V gene TRBV5-8 combines with J gene TRBJ2-1, with a possible D match to TRBD1 (5 bases). Trimming cost V 2 bases and J 2 bases, with 14 bases left between them. The CDR3 is 16 residues long. Germline V lookup: CDR1 SGHTS, CDR2 YDEGEE.

This clonotype came up many times. The V call is TRBV24-1, the J call TRBJ1-5, with D unresolved. CDR3 length: 15 residues. V shed 1 base and J shed 6 bases, with 12 bases lying between them. Per the germline V gene, CDR1 is KGHDR and CDR2 is SFDVKD. The CDR3 reads CATSDFGADGQPQHF. For the CDR3, the DNA is TGTGCCACCAGTGATTTCGGAGCGGATGGTCAGCCCCAGCATTTT.

There are a few counts of this clonotype. The chain has TRBV20-1 and TRBJ2-7, with D perhaps being TRBD1 or TRBD2 (5 bases each). Germline V CDR1 and CDR2: DFQATT, SNEGSKA (reference sequence). This CDR3 spans 13 amino acids. Trimming left V 1 base short and J 3 bases short, with 10 bases between. The CDR3 nucleotides read TGCAGTGCTAGAGCGGGGCCCGACTACGAGCAGTACGTC. It specifies CSARAGPDYEQYV.

A few counts support this clonotype. The V call is TRBV5-6, the J call TRBJ1-1; no reliable D call. V shed 6 bases and J shed 5 bases, with 11 bases lying between them. The CDR3 totals 12 residues. Germline-derived CDR1 and CDR2 are SGHDT and YYEEEE. The CDR3: CASNLEGTEAFF. The DNA of the CDR3 is TGTGCCAGCAACCTAGAGGGAACTGAAGCTTTCTTT.

This clonotype occurred many times. The rearrangement uses TRBV6-2 or TRBV6-3 and TRBJ2-7; no firm D call. CDR3 length equals 15 residues. Germline V lookup: CDR1 MNHEY, CDR2 SVGEGT. The V gene lost 7 bases and the J gene lost 0 bases, with 16 bases spanning the gap. CDR3 residues: CASTLNPSSSYEQYF. Written as DNA, the CDR3 is TGTGCCAGCACTCTCAATCCCTCTAGCTCCTACGAGCAGTACTTC.

This clonotype was counted a few times. The chain carries TRBV7-9 and TRBJ2-7; no reliable D call. The germline V gene encodes CDR1 SEHNR and CDR2 FQNEAQ (reference sequence). The CDR3 totals 14 residues. V was pared by 0 bases and J by 5 bases, with 11 bases between. CDR3 sequence: CASSLASRFHEQYV. The CDR3 DNA is TGTGCCAGCAGCTTAGCGAGTAGGTTCCACGAGCAGTACGTC.

V and J are TRBV27 and TRBJ2-7, with a weak D call TRBD1 (8 bases). The CDR3 is 13 amino acids. The germline CDR1 and CDR2 sequences are MNHEY and SMNVEV (reference sequence). Trimming took off 7 bases at V and 4 bases at J, with 14 bases between the two ends. This CDR3 reads CASIGQGGYEQYV. In DNA form, the CDR3 reads TGTGCCAGCATTGGACAGGGAGGGTACGAGCAGTACGTC.

This clonotype was seen more than once but under ten times. The chain is built from TRBV18 and TRBJ2-2; possible D gene TRBD2, 6 bases. This CDR3 spans 15 amino acids. V was trimmed by 2 bases and J by 0 bases, leaving 7 bases between them. In germline, CDR1 is KGHSH, CDR2 LQKENI. The CDR3 coding sequence is TGTGCCAGCTCACCAAAGCGGGCGAACACCGGGGAGCTGTTTTTT. The encoded protein is CASSPKRANTGELFF.

In its sample, this clonotype was seen a few times. The CDR3 sequence: CSVVREGWIVYEQYV. In DNA, the CDR3 is TGCAGCGTTGTCAGAGAAGGGTGGATCGTATACGAGCAGTACGTC. V is TRBV29-1 and J is TRBJ2-7, with D hard to call. Germline V gives CDR1 SQVTM, CDR2 ANQGSEA. There are 15 residues in the CDR3. Trimming took 4 bases from V and 4 from J, leaving 20 bases between them.

This clonotype was picked up many times. V and J are TRBV7-9 and TRBJ2-7, with 10 bases that match TRBD1. Germline lookup yields CDR1 SEHNR and CDR2 FQNEAQ (reference sequence). Losses at the gene ends were 4 bases for V and 4 bases for J; bases not matched to a gene: 1. There are 13 residues in the CDR3. CDR3 nucleotide sequence: TGTGCCAGCAGCTGGGGACAGGGGTACGAGCAGTACGTC. This sequence encodes CASSWGQGYEQYV.

This clonotype occurred many times. The chain's CDR3 is CASSFKYSGNTIYF. In DNA form, the CDR3 reads TGTGCCAGCAGTTTTAAGTACTCTGGAAACACCATATATTTT. The chain joins TRBV12-3 or TRBV12-4 to TRBJ1-3; D call uncertain. With 3 bases removed from V and 0 bases from J, the gap between germline ends came to 6 bases. This CDR3 is 14 amino acids long.

This clonotype was recorded only once. The chain links TRBV13 to TRBJ2-2, with TRBD1 matching 8 bases. CDR1 PRHDT and CDR2 FYEKMQ come from the germline V gene (reference sequence). This CDR3 comprises 15 residues. The V gene end was trimmed by 4 bases and the J gene end by 3 bases; junction bases not matched to a gene: 4. CDR3 nucleotide sequence: TGTGCCAGCAGCTCGACAGGGGCGTACACCGGGGAGCTGTTTTTT. As protein: CASSSTGAYTGELFF.

V gene TRBV29-1 combines with J gene TRBJ1-5, with D possibly being TRBD1 (5 bases). The CDR3 length is 15 residues. In germline, CDR1 is SQVTM, CDR2 ANQGSEA. V lost 6 bases and J 7 bases, leaving 22 bases between the germline ends. CDR3 protein: CSVGGREQIEQPQHF. The CDR3 DNA sequence: TGCAGCGTCGGAGGCAGGGAACAAATAGAACAGCCCCAGCATTTT.

This rearrangement joins TRBV2 to TRBJ2-1; D is perhaps TRBD1 (6 bases). From germline, CDR1 is SNHLY and CDR2 FYNNEI. The CDR3 length is 15 residues. V lost 6 bases, J lost 0 bases, and 12 bases lay in between. The CDR3 sequence: CASSVGQPSYNEQFF. The CDR3 DNA sequence: TGTGCCAGCAGCGTAGGACAGCCCTCCTACAATGAGCAGTTCTTC. The entire variable domain, with the rest obtained from reference TRBV2 and TRBJ2-1, is as follows: EPEVTQTPSHQVTQMGQEVILRCVPISNHLYFYWYRQILGQKVEFLVSFYNNEISEKSEIFDDQFSVERPDGSNFTLKIRSTKLEDSAMYFCASSVGQPSYNEQFFGPGTRLTVL.

CDR3 sequence reads: CASRKGPYGYTF. CDR3 in DNA: TGTGCCAGCAGAAAGGGGCCTTACGGCTACACCTTC. The V call is TRBV2, the J call TRBJ1-2; TRBD1 might be the D (5 bases). With 6 bases removed from V and 8 bases from J, the gap between germline ends came to 13 bases. Germline-derived CDR1 and CDR2 are SNHLY and FYNNEI. This CDR3 has 12 residues.